This T cell receptor (beta chain) was found in a study of T cell repertoires in cytomegalovirus infection. The V gene lost 4 bases and the J gene lost 4 bases, with 10 bases spanning the gap. This CDR3 has 13 amino acids. CDR1 and CDR2 from the germline V gene are WNHNN and SYGVQD (reference sequence). TCRdb re-derived calls from the reads in MiXCR, one entry per CDR3 protein. Of hundreds of thousands of distinct CDR3 sequences listed, approximately 40% are singletons. With respect to this clonotype: Its antigen remains unknown.

This TCR was sampled from a human donor in good health (CMV status not recorded). Some clones in this sample may be carry-over from other donors' samples. The chain combines TRBV10-1 with TRBJ1-1; D remains ambiguous. This material consisted of cultured PBMCs, taken from culture after CMV antigen stimulation. CDR3 nucleotide sequence: TGCGCCAGCAGTGCGAGTCCGGGCACTGAAGCTTTCTTT. The encoded protein is CASSASPGTEAFF.